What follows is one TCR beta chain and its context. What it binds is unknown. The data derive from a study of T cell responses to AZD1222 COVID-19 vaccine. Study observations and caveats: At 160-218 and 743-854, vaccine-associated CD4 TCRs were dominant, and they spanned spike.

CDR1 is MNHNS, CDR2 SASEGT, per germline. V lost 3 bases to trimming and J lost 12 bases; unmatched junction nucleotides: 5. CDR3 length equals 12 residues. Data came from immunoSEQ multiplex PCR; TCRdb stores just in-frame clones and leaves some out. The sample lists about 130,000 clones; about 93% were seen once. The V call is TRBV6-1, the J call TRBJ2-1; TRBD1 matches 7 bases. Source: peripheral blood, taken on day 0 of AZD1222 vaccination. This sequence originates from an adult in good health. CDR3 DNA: TGTGCCAGCAGTGAGCTAAACAGGGGGCAGTTCTTC. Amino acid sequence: CASSELNRGQFF.